The rows below give T cell receptor beta chains drawn from one sample of a study of T cells after yellow fever vaccination. Each CDR3 protein gets one entry after TCRdb re-called the 5' RACE reads with MiXCR. The sample contains under 500,000 distinct CDR3 sequences, approximately 18% of which appear only once. The sequencing used PBMCs, collected before the yellow fever booster vaccination. These receptor sequences come from a man younger than 35 who received the YFV17D yellow fever vaccine. CDR3s include the opening cysteine and the closing phenylalanine or tryptophan. A D gene is named only where the DNA matches it firmly. Clone size is given for some rows only: seen once, a few or many times, or a class if the clone is expanded.

d_call: -; clone_size: -; v_call: TRBV29-1; j_call: TRBJ2-3; cdr3_nt: TGCAGCGTTGCCCGGCAGGGGAGGGGAGATACGCAGTATTTT; cdr3_aa: CSVARQGRGDTQYF
d_call: -; clone_size: many; v_call: TRBV20-1; j_call: TRBJ1-1; cdr3_nt: TGCAGTGCTAGAGGTTGGATCGCCCGCCGGAACACTGAAGCTTTCTTT; cdr3_aa: CSARGWIARRNTEAFF
d_call: -; clone_size: -; v_call: TRBV7-9; j_call: TRBJ1-2; cdr3_nt: TGTGCCAGCAGCTCCCCCCGCGAGGGAAACTATGGCTACACCTTC; cdr3_aa: CASSSPREGNYGYTF
d_call: TRBD1; clone_size: -; v_call: TRBV29-1; j_call: TRBJ1-2; cdr3_nt: TGCAGCGTTTCAGGTACAGGGGCTGGTGATGGCTACACCTTC; cdr3_aa: CSVSGTGAGDGYTF
d_call: -; clone_size: many; v_call: TRBV5-1; j_call: TRBJ1-1; cdr3_nt: TGTGCCAGCAGCTTCGGGGGAAACACTGAAGCTTTCTTT; cdr3_aa: CASSFGGNTEAFF
d_call: TRBD1; clone_size: few; v_call: TRBV28; j_call: TRBJ1-1; cdr3_nt: TGTGCCAGCAGTTTATATCGAGGGGGCATAAACACTGAAGCTTTCTTT; cdr3_aa: CASSLYRGGINTEAFF
d_call: -; clone_size: few; v_call: TRBV20-1; j_call: TRBJ1-6; cdr3_nt: TGCAGTGCTCCTCCAGGACGGCACTCACCCCTCCACTTT; cdr3_aa: CSAPPGRHSPLHF
d_call: -; clone_size: -; v_call: TRBV20-1; j_call: TRBJ1-1; cdr3_nt: TGCAGTGCTAGAGGAGAGGGGACTGAAGCTTTCTTT; cdr3_aa: CSARGEGTEAFF
d_call: -; clone_size: -; v_call: TRBV11-1; j_call: TRBJ1-5; cdr3_nt: TGTGCCAGCAGCTTAGCTGAGTATGGTCATCAGCCCCAGCATTTT; cdr3_aa: CASSLAEYGHQPQHF
d_call: TRBD1; clone_size: few; v_call: TRBV12-3/TRBV12-4; j_call: TRBJ2-7; cdr3_nt: TGTGCCAGCAGCGGACAGGCCGTCTACGAGCAGTACTTC; cdr3_aa: CASSGQAVYEQYF
d_call: TRBD1; clone_size: many; v_call: TRBV29-1; j_call: TRBJ1-1; cdr3_nt: TGCAGCGGAACCGGGACAGGGTATCAGGCTTTCTTT; cdr3_aa: CSGTGTGYQAFF
d_call: -; clone_size: few; v_call: TRBV21-1; j_call: TRBJ2-2; cdr3_nt: TGTGCCAGCAGCAAAGTCCGTGGAGACTGGAGGAACACCGGGGAGCTGTTTTTT; cdr3_aa: CASSKVRGDWRNTGELFF
d_call: -; clone_size: -; v_call: TRBV4-3; j_call: TRBJ1-1; cdr3_nt: TGCGCCAGCAGCCAAGATCGAGGGTGGACTGAAGCTTTCTTT; cdr3_aa: CASSQDRGWTEAFF
d_call: -; clone_size: -; v_call: TRBV6-1; j_call: TRBJ2-1; cdr3_nt: TGTGCCAGCAGTTCCCATCGGGGCAGGGGTTTTGATAATGAGCAGTTCTTC; cdr3_aa: CASSSHRGRGFDNEQFF
d_call: -; clone_size: many; v_call: TRBV9; j_call: TRBJ1-1; cdr3_nt: TGTGCCAGCAGCGACCCGAACACTGAAGCTTTCTTT; cdr3_aa: CASSDPNTEAFF
d_call: TRBD1; clone_size: few; v_call: TRBV6-1; j_call: TRBJ1-2; cdr3_nt: TGTGCCAGCAGCGGGGACAGGGGGCGGATAGGGGGCTACACCTTC; cdr3_aa: CASSGDRGRIGGYTF
d_call: -; clone_size: -; v_call: TRBV4-2; j_call: TRBJ1-5; cdr3_nt: TGTGCCAGCAGCCAAGTGTCCGGGTTGGGCAATCAGCCCCAGCATTTT; cdr3_aa: CASSQVSGLGNQPQHF
d_call: -; clone_size: -; v_call: TRBV3-1; j_call: TRBJ1-1; cdr3_nt: TGTGCCAGCAGCCAAGCACGGACCGGGAAAGCTTTCTTT; cdr3_aa: CASSQARTGKAFF
d_call: -; clone_size: few; v_call: TRBV12-3/TRBV12-4; j_call: TRBJ1-2; cdr3_nt: TGTGCCAGCAGTTCGACCGGGAACTATGGCTACACCTTC; cdr3_aa: CASSSTGNYGYTF
d_call: -; clone_size: few; v_call: TRBV29-1; j_call: TRBJ1-1; cdr3_nt: TGCAGCGGAGAGGGGGGGGTCGGGGCTTTCTTT; cdr3_aa: CSGEGGVGAFF
d_call: -; clone_size: many; v_call: TRBV5-4; j_call: TRBJ2-1; cdr3_nt: TGTGCCAGCAGTGTCTCATCGAGCTCCTACAATGAGCAGTTCTTC; cdr3_aa: CASSVSSSSYNEQFF
d_call: -; clone_size: -; v_call: TRBV20-1; j_call: TRBJ1-5; cdr3_nt: TGCAGTGCTAGCAGAAGCAATCAGCCCCAGCATTTT; cdr3_aa: CSASRSNQPQHF
d_call: -; clone_size: -; v_call: TRBV18; j_call: TRBJ1-2; cdr3_nt: TGTGCCAGCTCACGGGACCTAAATCAGGGCTACACCTTC; cdr3_aa: CASSRDLNQGYTF
d_call: -; clone_size: -; v_call: TRBV5-1; j_call: TRBJ1-4; cdr3_nt: TGCGCCAGCAGCCAGGGAGAGAATGAAAAACTGTTTTTT; cdr3_aa: CASSQGENEKLFF
d_call: -; clone_size: -; v_call: TRBV5-1; j_call: TRBJ2-7; cdr3_nt: TGCGCCAGCAGCTTGGTAGAGGGACCCTACGAGCAGTACTTC; cdr3_aa: CASSLVEGPYEQYF
d_call: -; clone_size: many; v_call: TRBV20-1; j_call: TRBJ1-1; cdr3_nt: TGCAGTGCTAGTCTGCGAGACACTGAAGCTTTCTTT; cdr3_aa: CSASLRDTEAFF
d_call: TRBD1; clone_size: few; v_call: TRBV5-1; j_call: TRBJ1-4; cdr3_nt: TGCGCCAGCAGCACGCACAGGGGCCAAGGGAATGAAAAACTGTTTTTT; cdr3_aa: CASSTHRGQGNEKLFF
d_call: TRBD1; clone_size: -; v_call: TRBV5-6; j_call: TRBJ1-2; cdr3_nt: TGTGCCAGCAGCCTTCAGGACAGGGGACCTGGCTACACCTTC; cdr3_aa: CASSLQDRGPGYTF
d_call: -; clone_size: many; v_call: TRBV5-6; j_call: TRBJ2-5; cdr3_nt: TGTGCCAGCAGCTTGGACGGCCAGCTACAGACCCAGTACTTC; cdr3_aa: CASSLDGQLQTQYF
d_call: -; clone_size: -; v_call: TRBV6-5; j_call: TRBJ2-3; cdr3_nt: TGTGCCAGCAGTTACTCGCGACAGTTGAGCACAGATACGCAGTATTTT; cdr3_aa: CASSYSRQLSTDTQYF
d_call: -; clone_size: -; v_call: TRBV5-5; j_call: TRBJ1-5; cdr3_nt: TGTGCCAGCAGCTTTGGGGCAGGGAGGTTTAATCAGCCCCAGCATTTT; cdr3_aa: CASSFGAGRFNQPQHF
d_call: TRBD2; clone_size: -; v_call: TRBV7-2; j_call: TRBJ2-3; cdr3_nt: TGTGCCAGCAGCCCCGGGTGGGCTAGCGGGGGGTCCTTCACAGATACGCAGTATTTT; cdr3_aa: CASSPGWASGGSFTDTQYF
d_call: TRBD1; clone_size: few; v_call: TRBV5-1; j_call: TRBJ1-1; cdr3_nt: TGCGCCAGCAGCTCCGAGGAGACAGGGGCGAGTGAAGCTTTCTTT; cdr3_aa: CASSSEETGASEAFF
d_call: -; clone_size: -; v_call: TRBV4-2; j_call: TRBJ1-3; cdr3_nt: TGTGCCAGCAGCCAGGAAATGAGCTCTGGAAACACCATATATTTT; cdr3_aa: CASSQEMSSGNTIYF
d_call: TRBD2; clone_size: few; v_call: TRBV7-9; j_call: TRBJ2-3; cdr3_nt: TGTGCCAGCAGCGGATCCGGGGGGGCCGGAGATACGCAGTATTTT; cdr3_aa: CASSGSGGAGDTQYF
d_call: -; clone_size: -; v_call: TRBV28; j_call: TRBJ2-1; cdr3_nt: TGTGCCAGCAGTCCCACTAATGAGCAGTTCTTC; cdr3_aa: CASSPTNEQFF
d_call: -; clone_size: -; v_call: TRBV4-1; j_call: TRBJ2-1; cdr3_nt: TGCGCCAGCAGCCAAGAAGAAGGAGACTACAATGAGCAGTTCTTC; cdr3_aa: CASSQEEGDYNEQFF
d_call: -; clone_size: -; v_call: TRBV28; j_call: TRBJ2-7; cdr3_nt: TGTGCCAGCAGTTTCCGAGCCTCGGACCCCTACGAGCAGTACTTC; cdr3_aa: CASSFRASDPYEQYF
d_call: TRBD1; clone_size: few; v_call: TRBV4-1; j_call: TRBJ1-2; cdr3_nt: TGCGCCAGCAGCCAAGTACCGACAGGGGGCGGCTACACCTTC; cdr3_aa: CASSQVPTGGGYTF
d_call: TRBD1; clone_size: few; v_call: TRBV20-1; j_call: TRBJ2-5; cdr3_nt: TGCAGTCCTAAACAGGGGGAGACCCAGTACTTC; cdr3_aa: CSPKQGETQYF